This T cell receptor (beta chain) was recorded in a study of control samples from healthy donors and cancer patients. Assay used: immunoSEQ multiplex PCR; TCRdb lists only in-frame clones, some missing. This sample has about 89,000 clones, with around nine tenths found just once. This TCR was recovered from a man younger than 45 in good health. Input material: blood.

For the CDR3, the DNA is TGTGCCAGCAGCCAGGGCTACACCTTC. Protein sequence: CASSQGYTF. The chain couples TRBV21-1 to TRBJ1-2; TRBD1 is the table's D call, not checked against the DNA. TRBV21-1 corresponds to a pseudogene. The CDR3 runs to 9 residues.